Reported below is one T cell receptor beta chain. No antigen is known for it. The data originate from a study of cytomegalovirus exposure and HLA in healthy donors. With V trimmed by 4 bases and J by 3 bases, 6 bases remained unmatched. The CDR3 is 14 amino acids. Germline CDR1 reads SGDLS; CDR2 reads YYNGEE. Clones were sequenced by immunoSEQ multiplex PCR, and TCRdb holds only the in-frame ones, with some missing. The sample lists about 140,000 clones, approximately 84% occurring once. Study results and limitations: The authors enumerated 164 TCR beta chains as linked to cytomegalovirus. Rare TCR sequences predominated, though certain public TCRs were found in many donors.

The J gene is TRBJ1-2, the V gene TRBV9; 7 nucleotides agree with TRBD1. The specimen was PBMCs. The receptor's source is a woman aged 25 to 39 in good health and CMV-seronegative. The CDR3 here is CASSRGTVYYGYTF. The CDR3 nucleotides read TGTGCCAGCAGCAGGGGGACAGTATACTATGGCTACACCTTC.